This T cell receptor beta chain was profiled in a study of cytomegalovirus exposure and HLA in healthy donors. Whole-study context: The study's early data release held about 85 million unique TCRs from HLA-typed donors.

General study points: A later analysis, which compared TCR beta chains of equal frequency, found the HLA-associated ones more clonally expanded. Later analysis identified a missense DCLRE1C variant that was linked to TCR beta V- and J-gene trimming.

In the PCR, 60 Vbeta and 13 Jbeta primers were used. Using immunoSEQ multiplex PCR, the repertoire was profiled, and TCRdb retains in-frame clones only, with some absent. The table shows about 200,000 clones, with approximately 70% occurring only once. In the case of this clone: No antigen is known for it.

CDR1 is SGHTA, CDR2 FQGNSA, per germline. V lost 5 bases to trimming and J lost 1 base, with 9 bases between them. This CDR3 comprises 13 residues. Donors sampled were nominally healthy, though unrecorded immune exposures were likely. This rearrangement joins TRBV7-2 to TRBJ2-7; maybe TRBD2 (6 bases). Sequencing used PBMCs. This TCR was sampled from a man aged 35-49 years in good health and CMV-seropositive. CDR3 protein: CASSKGGSYEQYF. CDR3 DNA sequence: TGTGCCAGCAGCAAGGGAGGTTCCTACGAGCAGTACTTC.